This T cell receptor (beta chain) came from a study of blood T cells in healthy people across ages. Whole-study findings and limits: Among T cells, TCR beta diversity per million cells dropped roughly linearly as age rose. Unsorted PBMCs ruled out conclusive naive versus antigen-experienced comparison.

Extraction of total RNA produced a minimum of 5.5 micrograms from each sample. The CDR3 runs 18 residues. Germline V CDR1 and CDR2: SGHVS, FNYEAQ. V dropped 2 bases and J dropped 4 bases, with 24 bases sitting between them. As regards this clonotype: The antigen remains unidentified.

Then a second PCR, running roughly 7 to 12 cycles, was carried out with a sample-barcoded 5' primer and a J-beta primer mix. Through a template-switch adaptor with 12 random nucleotides, each cDNA molecule received a tag. Each CDR3 protein gets one entry after TCRdb re-called the 5' RACE reads with MiXCR. The sample gives about 580,000 distinct CDR3 sequences, around 48% of which show up once; 20% to 25% is in the top ten. This TCR was recovered from a man older than 75 in good health. V gene TRBV7-6 combines with J gene TRBJ2-7; D may be TRBD2 (6 bases). The source material was blood. CDR3 sequence (DNA): TGTGCCAGCAGCTTACCAGGGTACGACGTAGCGGTAGCGTACGAGCAGTACTTC. Translated: CASSLPGYDVAVAYEQYF. The full variable domain, in which reference TRBV7-6 and TRBJ2-7 provide the parts outside the CDR3, is GAGVSQSPRYKVTKRGQDVALRCDPISGHVSLYWYRQALGQGPEFLTYFNYEAQQDKSGLPNDRFSAERPEGSISTLTIQRTEQRDSAMYRCASSLPGYDVAVAYEQYFGPGTRLTVT.